The present T cell receptor (beta chain) was sequenced within a study of blood T cell repertoires in COVID-19. On the study more broadly: Italy, Spain and the United States were the sources of the convalescent and acute COVID-19 samples. The cDNA or gDNA used as material had been derived from T cells, B-cell-depleted T cells, or PBMCs.

Original processing methods: It was from reference gene primer amplification that nucleated cell counts were estimated. Some clones are missing from TCRdb's copy, which holds only in-frame ones; the method was immunoSEQ multiplex PCR. The V and J calls and the clone size are those of that table, but D and trimming were determined from the DNA. The profile shows some 80,000 clones, more than 65% of them singletons. V was clipped by 5 bases and J by 8 bases; unmatched bases: 20. From germline, CDR1 is SEHNR and CDR2 FQNEAQ (reference sequence). The length of the CDR3 is 18 residues. The sequenced sample consisted of peripheral blood. The sequence was collected from a woman older than 75 with active or convalescent COVID-19. The genes are TRBV7-9 and TRBJ1-2; TRBD1 matches at 10 bases. CDR3 sequence: CASSPPGGQGPVVHGYTF. DNA for the CDR3: TGTGCCAGCAGCCCGCCGGGGGGACAGGGGCCAGTCGTACACGGCTACACCTTC.